This T cell receptor beta chain stems from a study of vaccination effects on CD4 cells after COVID-19. To note about this clone: Its target is unknown.

The V gene's germline CDR1 is SGHAT and CDR2 FQNNGV. Deletions cut 1 base from V and 2 bases from J, with 8 bases between. The CDR3 covers 14 residues. Here immunoSEQ multiplex PCR was the method, and the copy in TCRdb shows in-frame clones only, minus some. Here the sample spans roughly 27,000 clones, around 70% being singletons. Using viral peptide pools, the ViraFEST assay grew out antigen-specific CD4+ T cells prior to sequencing. CD4+ T cells were isolated after 10 days of culture. Nucleocapsid antibody tests were negative, and the vaccine recipients had no prior SARS-CoV-2 infection. Some 2.1 million PBMC per well received about 9.6 IU/ml IL-2 and approximately 11 ug/ml peptides in culture. Half-medium exchanges with IL-2 medium took place on days 3 and 7. Study outcomes and limitations: Clones arising from infection and from vaccination showed marked clonal contraction late after vaccination. Healthy vaccinees had only 1 of 255 vaccine-induced clones cross-react with common cold coronaviruses.

The sequences come from CD4+ T cells from PBMCs cultured with SARS-CoV-2 spike peptides, collected before COVID-19 vaccination. The chain carries TRBV11-2 and TRBJ1-1; D not certain. The clonotype comes from a human donor who received a COVID-19 vaccine. The CDR3, as DNA: TGTGCCAGCAGCTTAGGTTCAGCCAACACTGAAGCTTTCTTT. Translation gives CASSLGSANTEAFF.